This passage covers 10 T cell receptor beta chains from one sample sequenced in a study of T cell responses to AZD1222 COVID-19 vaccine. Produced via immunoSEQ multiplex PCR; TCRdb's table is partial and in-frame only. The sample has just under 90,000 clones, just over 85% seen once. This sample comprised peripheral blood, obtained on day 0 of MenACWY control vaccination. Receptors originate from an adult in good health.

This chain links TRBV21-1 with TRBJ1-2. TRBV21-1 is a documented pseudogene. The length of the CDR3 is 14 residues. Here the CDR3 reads CASSKARINYGYTF. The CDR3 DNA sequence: TGTGCCAGCAGCAAAGCACGGATTAACTATGGCTACACCTTC.

The CDR3 region has the DNA TGTGCCAGCAGCACTCAGGGGGTCGTAGGAAACACCATATATTTT. Its translation is CASSTQGVVGNTIYF. The J gene is TRBJ1-3, the V gene TRBV2; TRBD1 aligns across 7 bases. The CDR3 sequence is 15 residues long. CDR1 SNHLY and CDR2 FYNNEI come from the germline V gene. V lost 6 bases and J lost 4; bases outside the gene matches: 9.

CDR3 protein: CASNPLLGNTEAFF. The CDR3 bases are TGTGCCAGCAATCCCTTACTAGGGAACACTGAAGCTTTCTTT. This chain links TRBV9 with TRBJ1-1; D unresolved. The CDR3 runs 14 residues. Germline lookup yields CDR1 SGDLS and CDR2 YYNGEE. V gave up 6 bases and J gave up 1 base, with 13 bases separating them. Complete variable domain (other parts from reference TRBV9 and TRBJ1-1): DSGVTQTPKHLITATGQRVTLRCSPRSGDLSVYWYQQSLDQGLQFLIQYYNGEERAKGNILERFSAQQFPDLHSELNLSSLELGDSALYFCASNPLLGNTEAFFGQGTRLTVV.

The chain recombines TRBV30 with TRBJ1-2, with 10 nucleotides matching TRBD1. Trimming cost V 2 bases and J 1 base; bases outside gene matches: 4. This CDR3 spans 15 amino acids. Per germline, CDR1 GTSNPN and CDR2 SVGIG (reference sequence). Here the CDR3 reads CAWSLGTGVNYGYTF. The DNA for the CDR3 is TGTGCCTGGAGTCTCGGGACAGGGGTTAACTATGGCTACACCTTC.

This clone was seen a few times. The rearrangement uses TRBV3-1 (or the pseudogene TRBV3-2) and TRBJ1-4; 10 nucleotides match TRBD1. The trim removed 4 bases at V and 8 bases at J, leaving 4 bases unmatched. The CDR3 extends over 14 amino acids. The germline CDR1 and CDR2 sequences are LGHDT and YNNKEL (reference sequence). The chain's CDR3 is CASSPTGGREKLFF. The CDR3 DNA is TGTGCCAGCAGCCCGACAGGGGGCCGAGAAAAACTGTTTTTT.

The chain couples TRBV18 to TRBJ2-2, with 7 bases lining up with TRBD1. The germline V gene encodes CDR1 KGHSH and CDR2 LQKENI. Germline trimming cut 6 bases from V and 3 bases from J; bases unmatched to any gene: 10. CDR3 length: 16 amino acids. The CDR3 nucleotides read TGTGCCAGCTCCCCCTCGGCCGGGACAGACACCGGGGAGCTGTTTTTT. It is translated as CASSPSAGTDTGELFF.

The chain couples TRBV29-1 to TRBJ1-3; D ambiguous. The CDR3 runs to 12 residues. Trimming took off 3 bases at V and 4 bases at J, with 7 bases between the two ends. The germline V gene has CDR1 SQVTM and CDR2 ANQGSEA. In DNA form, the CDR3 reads TGCAGCGTTGAGGGATACGGAAACACCATATATTTT. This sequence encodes CSVEGYGNTIYF.

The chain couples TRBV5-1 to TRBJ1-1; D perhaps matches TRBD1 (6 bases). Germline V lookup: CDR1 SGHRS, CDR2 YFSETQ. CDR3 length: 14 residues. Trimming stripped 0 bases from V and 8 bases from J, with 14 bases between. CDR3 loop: CASSLASGAPEAFF. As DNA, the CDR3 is TGCGCCAGCAGCTTGGCCTCAGGGGCGCCCGAAGCTTTCTTT.

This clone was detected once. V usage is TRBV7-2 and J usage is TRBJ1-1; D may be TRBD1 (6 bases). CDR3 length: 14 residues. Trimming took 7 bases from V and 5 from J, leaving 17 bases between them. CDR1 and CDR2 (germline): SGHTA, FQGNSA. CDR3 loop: CASIPWGRGTEAFF. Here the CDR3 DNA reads TGTGCCAGCATTCCTTGGGGGCGGGGTACTGAAGCTTTCTTT.

DNA for the CDR3: TGCGCCAGCAGCCAAGATCTCAGCGGGCGAACCTACGAGCAGTACTTC. It yields the protein CASSQDLSGRTYEQYF. The genes are TRBV4-3 and TRBJ2-7, with D possibly being TRBD2 (6 bases). CDR3 length: 16 residues. CDR1 LGHNA and CDR2 YSLEER come from the germline V gene. Deletions cut 0 bases from V and 2 bases from J, with 14 bases between.